The T cell receptor (beta chain) described here comes from a study of OX40 agonist ivuxolimab in advanced cancers. At the level of the study: Melanoma, hepatocellular carcinoma, head and neck or renal cell cancer occurred in dose-escalation patients.

The germline CDR1 and CDR2 sequences are SGHNT and YYREEE (reference sequence). Deletions cut 4 bases from V and 6 bases from J, with 8 bases between. This CDR3 contains 11 residues. To note about this clone: What it recognizes is unknown.

Assay: immunoSEQ multiplex PCR; the TCRdb copy retains only in-frame clones and omits some. Of some 78,000 clones in the sample, around 89% were seen once. Study-wide findings and caveats: Researchers report that CD8+ T cells had, on average, more expanded clones than CD4+. The specificity for antigen of the expanded peripheral T cells was not determined. The study observed clonal expansion of CD4+ and CD8+ blood T cells by week 6 at 0.1 to 3.0 mg/kg.

This material consisted of CD4+ or CD8+ T cells sorted from blood, taken in a trial of the OX40 agonist ivuxolimab. The gene calls are TRBV5-4 and TRBJ2-7, with no clear D. The receptor comes from an adult with an advanced solid tumor such as melanoma, head and neck, liver or kidney cancer. Written as DNA, the CDR3 is TGTGCCAGCAGCAAAGCCTCCGAGCAGTACTTC. Translated, it gives CASSKASEQYF.